This TCR beta chain was found in a study of OX40 agonist ivuxolimab in advanced cancers. Study-wide background: Partial responses were achieved by three patients, of whom one had hepatocellular carcinoma and two had cutaneous melanoma. Whole-study findings and limits: There were, on average, more expanded clones in CD8+ T cells than in CD4+. The CD4+ and CD8+ T cells in the blood had expanded clonally by week 6 at 0.1 to 3.0 mg/kg.

V lost 4 bases to trimming and J lost 6 bases, with 15 bases between them. Germline assignment: CDR1 MNHEY and CDR2 SMNVEV (reference sequence). CDR3 size: 14 residues. Data came from immunoSEQ multiplex PCR; TCRdb stores just in-frame clones and leaves some out. Here the sample spans over 100,000 clones, around 93% being singletons. This clone was picked up one time. The antigen remains undetermined. This sequence was found in an adult with an advanced solid tumor such as melanoma, head and neck, liver or kidney cancer. The specimen was CD4+ or CD8+ T cells sorted from blood, collected in a trial of the OX40 agonist ivuxolimab. V usage is TRBV27 and J usage is TRBJ1-2, with D unclear. CDR3 in DNA: TGTGCCAGCAGTTCCCCCGGGTTGGGTAATGGCTACACCTTC. This encodes CASSSPGLGNGYTF.